These 16 T cell receptor beta chains share one sample of origin, sequenced in a study of post-analysis software for immune sequencing data. Study outcomes and limitations: Four or five TRBV segments occurring more often in patients than controls included TRBV5-6, TRBV5-1 and TRBV20-1.

These receptors lack a known antigen. Unique molecular identifiers were carried by the TCR beta cDNA libraries. TCRdb ran MiXCR on the PCR reads and lists one entry per CDR3 protein. The table records about 460,000 distinct CDR3 sequences, around 40% of them present only once. The sample consisted of blood. These TCRs come from a girl aged 10 to 17 with multiple sclerosis.

This clonotype appeared a few times. DNA for the CDR3: TGTGCCAGCAGCGACGGGAGCTATGGCTACACCTTC. Translation: CASSDGSYGYTF. The V call is TRBV9, the J call TRBJ1-2; D not certain. Germline-derived CDR1 and CDR2 are SGDLS and YYNGEE. This CDR3 has 12 residues. Trimming took off 3 bases at V and 4 bases at J, with 7 bases between the two ends.

For this clonotype: Given a much more abundant clone one base away, this may be a read error. The rearrangement links TRBV7-2 to TRBJ2-7; D not resolved. CDR3 length: 16 residues. Germline CDR1 is SGHTA and CDR2 is FQGNSA. CDR3 nucleotides: TGTGCCAGCAGCTTAGCGGTTGGCGAGAGCTCCTGCGAGCAGTACTTC. Amino acid sequence: CASSLAVGESSCEQYF.

The chain recombines TRBV6-5 with TRBJ2-5, with TRBD2 identical over 12 bases. This CDR3 has 16 residues. V was pared by 2 bases and J by 5 bases, with 6 bases of the junction left unmatched. Germline V gives CDR1 MNHEY, CDR2 SVGAGI. The CDR3 spells CASSYGASGRGETQYF. CDR3 sequence (DNA): TGTGCCAGCAGTTACGGGGCTAGCGGGAGGGGCGAGACCCAGTACTTC.

The chain is built from TRBV12-3 or TRBV12-4 and TRBJ2-7; TRBD2 is a possible D gene (6 bases). CDR3 size: 14 residues. Trimming took off 3 bases at V and 2 bases at J, with 11 bases between the two ends. This chain's CDR3 is CASSFETSTYEQYF. The CDR3 nucleotides are TGTGCCAGCAGTTTTGAGACTAGTACCTACGAGCAGTACTTC.

This chain connects TRBV29-1 to TRBJ1-1; the match to TRBD1 covers 10 bases. J was trimmed by 8 bases and V by 7 bases; bases with no gene match: 10. This CDR3 comprises 13 residues. Germline V CDR1 and CDR2: SQVTM, ANQGSEA. CDR3 sequence (DNA): TGCAGCGCCAGACAGGGGGCGGGATTCGAAGCTTTCTTT. Its protein is CSARQGAGFEAFF.

In this sample, this clonotype turned up a few times. The chain couples TRBV29-1 to TRBJ1-1; TRBD1 might be the D (5 bases). Trimming stripped 4 bases from V and 7 bases from J, with 16 bases between. The V gene's germline CDR1 is SQVTM and CDR2 ANQGSEA. The length of the CDR3 is 13 residues. In DNA, the CDR3 is TGCAGCGTTGGTGGGGCCAAGAGGGGTGAAGCTTTCTTT. Protein product: CSVGGAKRGEAFF.

This clonotype has only a few counts. The chain joins TRBV12-3 or TRBV12-4 to TRBJ1-5; D gene ambiguous. The CDR3 consists of 15 residues. The V and J ends lost 6 bases and 0 bases respectively, with 12 bases between them. The chain's CDR3 is CASSPDVYSNQPQHF. In DNA, the CDR3 is TGTGCCAGCAGCCCGGACGTCTATAGCAATCAGCCCCAGCATTTT.

This clonotype was counted only a few times. The chain carries TRBV3-1 and TRBJ2-3; a weak D match, TRBD2 (5 bases). This CDR3 is 16 amino acids long. V gave up 0 bases and J gave up 4 bases, with 14 bases separating them. Germline V gives CDR1 LGHDT, CDR2 YNNKEL (reference sequence). The chain's CDR3 is CASSQEASLRADTQYF. CDR3 nucleotide sequence: TGTGCCAGCAGCCAAGAGGCTAGCCTAAGGGCAGATACGCAGTATTTT.

CDR3 sequence (DNA): TGTGCCACCAGTGTGGGTGTTGGAGGCGGCTACACCTTC. Residues: CATSVGVGGGYTF. The V call is TRBV24-1, the J call TRBJ1-2; D remains ambiguous. CDR1 is KGHDR and CDR2 is SFDVKD in the germline V gene. Trimming removed 5 bases at V and 8 bases at J, with 14 bases between. This CDR3 spans 13 amino acids.

This clonotype showed up just a few times. The chain recombines TRBV29-1 with TRBJ2-2; 8 positions agree with TRBD1. Germline V CDR1 and CDR2: SQVTM, ANQGSEA. The CDR3 spans 14 residues. With V trimmed by 6 bases and J by 4 bases, 7 bases remained unmatched. CDR3 coding DNA: TGCAGCGTGGGTGACAGGGGATTCACCGGGGAGCTGTTTTTT. It yields the protein CSVGDRGFTGELFF.

This clonotype was counted between two and nine times. The genes are TRBV6-2 or TRBV6-3 and TRBJ2-1; the match to TRBD1 covers 9 bases. V lost 6 bases, J lost 5 bases, and 11 bases stayed unmatched. Germline V lookup: CDR1 MNHEY, CDR2 SVGEGT. The CDR3 length is 16 residues. The CDR3 bases are TGTGCCAGCAGATCGACAGGGGGTAAGCTTCACAATGAGCAGTTCTTC. It encodes CASRSTGGKLHNEQFF.

This clonotype was seen a few times. The V call is TRBV12-3 or TRBV12-4, the J call TRBJ2-1; tentatively, D is TRBD1 or TRBD2 (6 bases each). V was shortened by 7 bases and J by 5 bases, with 15 bases between the two germline ends. The CDR3 has 14 amino acids. CDR3 sequence: CASTLRGDDNEQFF. The CDR3 DNA sequence: TGTGCCAGCACATTAAGGGGGGACGACAATGAGCAGTTCTTC.

The chain links TRBV5-1 to TRBJ2-1; a weak D match, TRBD2 (6 bases). V was clipped by 0 bases and J by 5 bases, with 12 bases between them. The CDR3 consists of 15 residues. Germline V gene data show CDR1 as SGHRS and CDR2 as YFSETQ. CDR3 sequence: CASSLVSSDNNEQFF. CDR3 nucleotides: TGCGCCAGCAGCTTGGTTTCTAGCGATAACAATGAGCAGTTCTTC. Using reference TRBV5-1 and TRBJ2-1 for the parts outside the CDR3, the full variable domain is KAGVTQTPRYLIKTRGQQVTLSCSPISGHRSVSWYQQTPGQGLQFLFEYFSETQRNKGNFPGRFSGRQFSNSRSEMNVSTLELGDSALYLCASSLVSSDNNEQFFGPGTRLTVL.

The V call is TRBV20-1, the J call TRBJ2-7, with 7 bases fitting TRBD2. Germline V gives CDR1 DFQATT, CDR2 SNEGSKA (reference sequence). CDR3 length: 15 residues. With V trimmed by 5 bases and J by 3 bases, 13 bases remained unmatched. CDR3 amino acids: CSAYDPGGGNYEQYF. As DNA, the CDR3 is TGCAGTGCTTATGACCCGGGAGGAGGTAACTACGAGCAGTACTTC.

This clonotype was counted a few times. The chain recombines TRBV7-3 with TRBJ2-2; maybe TRBD1 (6 bases). Trimming pared 3 bases from V and 7 bases from J, leaving 12 bases between. The germline gives CDR1 SGHTA, CDR2 FQGTGA. The CDR3 is made up of 14 amino acids. In DNA form, the CDR3 reads TGTGCCAGCAGCTTGGGACACGGTAGCGGGGAGCTGTTTTTT. Encoded protein: CASSLGHGSGELFF.

V and J are TRBV4-1 and TRBJ1-5; D unresolved. Germline V gene data show CDR1 as MGHRA and CDR2 as YSYEKL. Trimming stripped 0 bases from V and 3 bases from J, with 9 bases between. The CDR3 spans 15 residues. For the CDR3, the DNA is TGCGCCAGCAGCCAAGAAGGAAATATCAATCAGCCCCAGCATTTT. It yields the protein CASSQEGNINQPQHF.